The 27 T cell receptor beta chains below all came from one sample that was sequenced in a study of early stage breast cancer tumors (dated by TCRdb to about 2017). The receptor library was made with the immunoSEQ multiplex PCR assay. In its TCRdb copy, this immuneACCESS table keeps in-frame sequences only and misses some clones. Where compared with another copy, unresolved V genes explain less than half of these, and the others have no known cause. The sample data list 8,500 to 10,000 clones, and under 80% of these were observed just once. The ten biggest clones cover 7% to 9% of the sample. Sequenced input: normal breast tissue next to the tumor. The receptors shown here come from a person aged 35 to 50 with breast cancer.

The CDR3 sequence is CASSVGGTGGLTPYEQYF. The CDR3 bases are TGTGCCAGCAGCGTAGGGGGGACAGGGGGGCTAACCCCCTACGAGCAGTACTTC. V is TRBV9 and J is TRBJ2-7, with TRBD1 matching 11 bases. With V trimmed by 0 bases and J by 2 bases, 10 bases remained unmatched. The germline CDR1 and CDR2 sequences are SGDLS and YYNGEE. CDR3 length: 18 residues.

The CDR3 DNA sequence: TGTGCCAGCAGCCCTAAACGGGACAGCTCTCAAGAGACCCAGTACTTC. It encodes CASSPKRDSSQETQYF. V usage is TRBV4-2 and J usage is TRBJ2-5; 7 nucleotides line up with TRBD1. Losses at the gene ends were 4 bases for V and 2 bases for J; bases not matched to a gene: 10. Germline CDR1 and CDR2: LGHNA and YNFKEQ. The CDR3 runs 16 residues.

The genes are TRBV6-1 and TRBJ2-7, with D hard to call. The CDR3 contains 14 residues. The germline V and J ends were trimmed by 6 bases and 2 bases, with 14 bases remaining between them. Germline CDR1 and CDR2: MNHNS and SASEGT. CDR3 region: CASRSFPRTYEQYF. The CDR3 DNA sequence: TGTGCCAGCAGGAGTTTCCCTCGAACCTACGAGCAGTACTTC.

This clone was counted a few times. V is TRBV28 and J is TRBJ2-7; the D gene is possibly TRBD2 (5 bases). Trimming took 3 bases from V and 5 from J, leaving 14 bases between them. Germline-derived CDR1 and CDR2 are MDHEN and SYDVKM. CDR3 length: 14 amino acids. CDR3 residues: CASSLGRPGDEQYF. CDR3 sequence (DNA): TGTGCCAGCAGTTTGGGCAGGCCCGGGGACGAGCAGTACTTC.

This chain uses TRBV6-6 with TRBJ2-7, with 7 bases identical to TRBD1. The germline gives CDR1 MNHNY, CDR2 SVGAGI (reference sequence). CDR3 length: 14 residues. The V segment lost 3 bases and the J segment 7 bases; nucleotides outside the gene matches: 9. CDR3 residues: CASSYRGQLREQYF. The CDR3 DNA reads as TGTGCCAGCAGTTATAGGGGACAGTTGAGGGAGCAGTACTTC.

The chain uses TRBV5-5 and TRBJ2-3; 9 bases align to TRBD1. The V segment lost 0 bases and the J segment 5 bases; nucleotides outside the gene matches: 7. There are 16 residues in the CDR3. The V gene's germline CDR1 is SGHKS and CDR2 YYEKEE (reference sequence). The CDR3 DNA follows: TGTGCCAGCAGCTTGGCGGGGGGACAGGGTCGAGATACGCAGTATTTT. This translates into CASSLAGGQGRDTQYF.

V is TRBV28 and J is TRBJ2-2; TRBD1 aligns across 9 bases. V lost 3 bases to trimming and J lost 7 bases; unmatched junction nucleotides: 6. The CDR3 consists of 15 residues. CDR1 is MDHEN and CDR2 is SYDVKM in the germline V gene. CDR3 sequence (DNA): TGTGCCAGCAGTTTCACATACAGGGGGCTCGGGGAGCTGTTTTTT. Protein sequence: CASSFTYRGLGELFF.

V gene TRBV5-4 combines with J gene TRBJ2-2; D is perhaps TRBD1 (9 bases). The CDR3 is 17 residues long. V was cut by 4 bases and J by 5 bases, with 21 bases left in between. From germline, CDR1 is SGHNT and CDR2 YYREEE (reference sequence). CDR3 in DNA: TGTGCCAGCAGCCGCGGCGTAGCGGGACAGGGTACCGGGGAGCTGTTTTTT. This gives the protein CASSRGVAGQGTGELFF. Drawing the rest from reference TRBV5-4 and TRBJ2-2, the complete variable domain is ETGVTQSPTHLIKTRGQQVTLRCSSQSGHNTVSWYQQALGQGPQFIFQYYREEENGRGNFPPRFSGLQFPNYSSELNVNALELDDSALYLCASSRGVAGQGTGELFFGEGSRLTVL.

For the CDR3, the DNA is TGTGCCAGCAGCAATGGGGCAGGGTCTATGAGAGGCAGAGTGGCTTTCTTT. Its protein is CASSNGAGSMRGRVAFF. The gene calls are TRBV21-1 and TRBJ1-1; the D segment call TRBD1 is taken from the table without a DNA check. TRBV21-1 is a pseudogene segment. This CDR3 has 17 amino acids.

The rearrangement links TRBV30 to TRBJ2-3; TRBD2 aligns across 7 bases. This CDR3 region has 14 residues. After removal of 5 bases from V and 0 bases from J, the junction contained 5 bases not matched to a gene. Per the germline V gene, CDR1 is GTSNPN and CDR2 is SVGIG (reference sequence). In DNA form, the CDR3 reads TGTGCCTGGGGAAGCGGGACGAGCACAGATACGCAGTATTTT. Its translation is CAWGSGTSTDTQYF.

The CDR3 spells CASSKDAQARSYEQYF. CDR3 coding DNA: TGTGCCAGCAGCAAGGACGCTCAGGCTAGGTCCTACGAGCAGTACTTC. The chain couples TRBV9 to TRBJ2-7; D remains ambiguous. V shed 4 bases and J shed 1 base, with 18 bases lying between them. Germline CDR1 is SGDLS and CDR2 is YYNGEE. The CDR3 sequence is 16 residues long.

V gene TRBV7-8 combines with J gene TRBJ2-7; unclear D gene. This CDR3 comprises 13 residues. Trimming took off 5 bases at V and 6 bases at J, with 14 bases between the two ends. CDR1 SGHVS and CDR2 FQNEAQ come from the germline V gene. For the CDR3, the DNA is TGTGCCAGCAGCCCCCCGGTAGTCAGCGAGCAGTACTTC. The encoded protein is CASSPPVVSEQYF. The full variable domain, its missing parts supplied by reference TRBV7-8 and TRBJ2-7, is GAGVSQSPRYKVAKRGQDVALRCDPISGHVSLFWYQQALGQGPEFLTYFQNEAQLDKSGLPSDRFFAERPEGSVSTLKIQRTQQEDSAVYLCASSPPVVSEQYFGPGTRLTVT.

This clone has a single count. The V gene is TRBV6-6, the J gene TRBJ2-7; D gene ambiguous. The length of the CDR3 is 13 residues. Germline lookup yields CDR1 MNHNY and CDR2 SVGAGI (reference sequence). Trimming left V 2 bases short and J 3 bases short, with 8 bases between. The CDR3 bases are TGTGCCAGCAGTTACCAAGGAAACTACGAGCAGTACTTC. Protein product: CASSYQGNYEQYF.

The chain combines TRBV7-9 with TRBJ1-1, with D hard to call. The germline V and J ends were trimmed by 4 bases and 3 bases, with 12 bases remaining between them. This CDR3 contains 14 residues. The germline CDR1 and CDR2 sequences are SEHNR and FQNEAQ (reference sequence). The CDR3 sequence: CASSSAPRDTEAFF. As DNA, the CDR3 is TGTGCCAGCAGCTCAGCCCCCCGCGACACTGAAGCTTTCTTT.

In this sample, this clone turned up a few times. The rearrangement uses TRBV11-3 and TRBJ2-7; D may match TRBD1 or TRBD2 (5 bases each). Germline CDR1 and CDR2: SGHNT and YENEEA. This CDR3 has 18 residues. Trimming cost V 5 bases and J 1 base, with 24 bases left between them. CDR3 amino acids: CASSPFGGVSLRSYEQYF. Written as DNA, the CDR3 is TGTGCCAGCAGCCCCTTTGGGGGAGTTAGTCTGAGGTCCTACGAGCAGTACTTC.

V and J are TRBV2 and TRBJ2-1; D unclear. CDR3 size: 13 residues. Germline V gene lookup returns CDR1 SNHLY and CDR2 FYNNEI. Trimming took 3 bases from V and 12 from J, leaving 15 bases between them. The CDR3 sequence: CASSDGTQWLQFF. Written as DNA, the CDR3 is TGTGCCAGCAGTGATGGAACTCAATGGCTGCAGTTCTTC.

CDR3 in DNA: TGTGCCAGTAGTACAAGGACTAGCGGGGCTAGCACAGATACGCAGTATTTT. Translating gives CASSTRTSGASTDTQYF. This rearrangement joins TRBV19 to TRBJ2-3; 12 positions agree with TRBD2. Looked up from germline, CDR1 is LNHDA and CDR2 is SQIVND (reference sequence). This CDR3 region has 17 residues. The trim removed 4 bases at V and 0 bases at J, leaving 5 bases unmatched.

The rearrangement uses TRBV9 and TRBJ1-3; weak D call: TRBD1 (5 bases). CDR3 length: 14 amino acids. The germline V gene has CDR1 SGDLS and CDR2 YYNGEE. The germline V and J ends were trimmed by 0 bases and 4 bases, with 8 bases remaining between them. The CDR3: CASSVGGTGNTIYF. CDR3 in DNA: TGTGCCAGCAGCGTAGGCGGGACGGGAAACACCATATATTTT.

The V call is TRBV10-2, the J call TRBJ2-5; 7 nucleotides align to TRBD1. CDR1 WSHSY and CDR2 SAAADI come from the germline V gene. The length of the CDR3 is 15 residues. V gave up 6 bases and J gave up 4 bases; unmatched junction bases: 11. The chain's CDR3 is CASSYLGGPGETQYF. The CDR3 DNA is TGCGCCAGCAGCTATCTAGGGGGCCCCGGAGAGACCCAGTACTTC.

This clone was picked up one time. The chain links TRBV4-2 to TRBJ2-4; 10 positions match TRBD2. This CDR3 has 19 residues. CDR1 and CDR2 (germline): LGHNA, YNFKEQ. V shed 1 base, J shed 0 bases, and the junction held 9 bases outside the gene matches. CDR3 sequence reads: CASSQVGGGLAEAKNIQYF. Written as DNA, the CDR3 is TGTGCCAGCAGCCAAGTCGGGGGAGGACTAGCGGAAGCCAAAAACATTCAGTACTTC.

CDR3 loop: CASSVQSGNYEQYF. CDR3 sequence (DNA): TGTGCCAGCAGCGTACAGAGCGGAAACTACGAGCAGTACTTC. The rearrangement uses TRBV9 and TRBJ2-7, with D tentatively TRBD2 (5 bases). The CDR3 spans 14 residues. V was pared by 1 base and J by 3 bases, with 11 bases between. From germline, CDR1 is SGDLS and CDR2 YYNGEE.

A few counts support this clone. In DNA form, the CDR3 reads TGTGCCTGGGGGGGGACTAGCTACCGGGAGCAGTACTTC. It translates to CAWGGTSYREQYF. The chain is built from TRBV2 and TRBJ2-7; TRBD2 matches at 9 bases. V trimming: 11 bases; J trimming: 7 bases; junction bases outside the gene matches: 12. Germline lookup yields CDR1 SNHLY and CDR2 FYNNEI. The length of the CDR3 is 13 residues. Based on the CDR3 plus reference TRBV2 and TRBJ2-7, the full variable domain is EPEVTQTPSHQVTQMGQEVILRCVPISNHLYFYWYRQILGQKVEFLVSFYNNEISEKSEIFDDQFSVERPDGSNFTLKIRSTKLEDSAMYFCAWGGTSYREQYFGPGTRLTVT.

CDR3 loop: CASSPRRNPPSTDTQYF. Written as DNA, the CDR3 is TGCGCCAGCAGCCCTAGACGGAATCCTCCGAGCACAGATACGCAGTATTTT. This rearrangement joins TRBV5-1 to TRBJ2-3; D ambiguous. The CDR3 totals 17 residues. V lost 4 bases, J lost 0 bases, and 18 bases lay in between. CDR1 is SGHRS, CDR2 YFSETQ, per germline.

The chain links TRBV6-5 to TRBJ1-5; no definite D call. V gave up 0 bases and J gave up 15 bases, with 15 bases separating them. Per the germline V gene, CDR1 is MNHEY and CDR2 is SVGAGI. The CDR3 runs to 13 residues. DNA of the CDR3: TGTGCCAGCAGTTACTCGATAGGCGGCTTCCTGCATTTT. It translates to CASSYSIGGFLHF.

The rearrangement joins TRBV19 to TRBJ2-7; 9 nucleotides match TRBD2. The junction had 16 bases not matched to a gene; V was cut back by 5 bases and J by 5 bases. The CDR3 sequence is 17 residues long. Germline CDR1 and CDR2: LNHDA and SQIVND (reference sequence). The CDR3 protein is CASSSSRWSGRRDEQYF. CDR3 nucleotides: TGTGCCAGTAGTTCCTCCAGATGGAGCGGGAGGCGAGACGAGCAGTACTTC.

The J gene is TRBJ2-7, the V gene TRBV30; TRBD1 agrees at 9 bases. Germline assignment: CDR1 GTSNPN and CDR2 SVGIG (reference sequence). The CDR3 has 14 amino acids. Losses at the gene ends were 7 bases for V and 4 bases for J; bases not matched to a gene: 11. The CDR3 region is CAYTTGTGMYEQYF. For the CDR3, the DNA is TGTGCCTATACAACCGGGACAGGGATGTACGAGCAGTACTTC.

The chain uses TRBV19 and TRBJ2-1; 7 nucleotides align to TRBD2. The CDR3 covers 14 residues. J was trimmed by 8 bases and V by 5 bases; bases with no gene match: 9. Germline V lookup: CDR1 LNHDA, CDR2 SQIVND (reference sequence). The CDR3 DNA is TGTGCCAGTAGTGTCGGACTAGGAGGGGATGAGCAGTTCTTC. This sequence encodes CASSVGLGGDEQFF.